This T cell receptor beta chain was sequenced during a study of Ad26.COV2.S vaccination and SARS-CoV-2 variants. Study-level information: Donor got 5x10^10 or 1x10^11 viral particles of Ad26.COV2.S.

Indicated treatment: 15 to 20 received Ad26.COV2.S at low or high dose, single or two shots; roughly five received placebo; per-sample allocation not given. Material that was analyzed had been drawn on day 63 after the first vaccine or placebo injection. This clone was seen a handful of times. What it binds is unknown. Trimming took off 2 bases at V and 0 bases at J, with 8 bases between the two ends. The CDR3 covers 15 residues. Germline V CDR1 and CDR2: MNHEY, SMNVEV (reference sequence). Sequenced by immunoSEQ multiplex PCR; TCRdb stores in-frame clones only, minus some. The table includes about 410,000 clones, about nine tenths detected once. Study-wide findings and caveats: Non-spike TCR breadth did not differ much between vaccine and placebo recipients.

The genes are TRBV27 and TRBJ1-5; no reliable D call. The sample in question was peripheral blood, obtained in a trial of Ad26.COV2.S vaccine versus placebo. The clonotype comes from a person between 18 and 65 years old who received the Ad26.COV2.S COVID-19 vaccine or a placebo. The CDR3 DNA follows: TGTGCCAGCAGTTTAACGCGGAATAGCAATCAGCCCCAGCATTTT. This sequence encodes CASSLTRNSNQPQHF.